One T cell receptor (beta chain) is described in this entry. Its cognate antigen has yet to be identified. The sample holds no much larger clone one base away, and base qualities are not on file. The germline V gene sets CDR1 to SQVTM and CDR2 to ANQGSEA. The germline V end is reduced by 6 bases and the J end by 7 bases; junction bases left unmatched: 12. The CDR3 goes from the cysteine to the phenylalanine over 14 residues. Only the CDR3 region is kept as DNA, spanning 42 bases read in frame from base 1. For memory regulatory T cells, the sort was based on CD4+ CD45RA- CD25high cells. Each tumor-draining lymph node was classified as non-invaded if metastatic tumor cells were absent and as invaded if metastatic tumor cells were present. Before staining and sorting, T cells were pre-enriched using a Miltenyi Pan T Cell isolation kit. Immunohistochemistry for estrogen receptor, progesterone receptor, HER2 and Ki-67 was used to characterize primary tumors. Within a few hours after surgery, fresh surgical tissue was processed by cutting the tissue into small fragments. Tissue fragments were enzymatically digested with Liberase TL plus DNase for about 22 minutes and were then filtered through a 40-micrometer strainer. After DAPI live/dead staining, cells were sorted on a BD FACS Aria II, reaching roughly 98-99% purity. The sorted cells were lysed in TCL buffer, and a Norgen Single Cell RNA purification kit, including DNase treatment, was used to purify the RNA.

This entry comes from a study of draining lymph node invasion in breast cancer (dated by TCRdb to the early 2020s). Background on the whole study: Metastasis in lymph nodes was diagnosed using histology and cytokeratin immunohistochemistry and was confirmed with EpCAM/CD45 flow cytometry. A separate targeted assay used bulk TCR-beta CDR3 sequencing to compare sorted memory regulatory T cells with memory conventional CD4 T cells across breast cancer tissues. Lymph nodes from about five patients were covered by the separate targeted TCR sequencing, and for three of those patients the primary tumors were sequenced as well. From every patient, the primary tumor plus matched non-invaded and tumor-invaded tumor-draining lymph nodes were collected, and both Treg and Tconv subsets were profiled. Beyond this particular receptor, the publication reports: In each tissue, about 13-25% of Treg TCRs were also present in Tconvs, a finding interpreted as suggesting peripheral induction of Tregs. Tracking of the top-100 tumor clones could be carried out in just a couple of patients. Whether Treg conversion occurred in a given organ or whether converted Tregs recirculated between nodes and tumor could not be resolved from the data. In the targeted TCR-seq data, Tregs appeared more clonally expanded than Tconvs in all tissues, and both subsets were less diverse in tumor than lymph nodes. TCRs shared between the Treg and Tconv subsets were regarded as suggesting, but not proving, a common clonal origin. Some of the top 100 tumor clones were detected in invaded and non-invaded nodes, suggesting recirculation between tumor and draining nodes.

Receptor amplification or capture employed bulk RNA-seq. This sample was sequenced with an Illumina HiSeq 2500. In the paper's pipeline: In the separate targeted TCR-seq dataset, CDR3 sequences were extracted from raw reads and quantified using MiXCR version 2.1.5 with default parameters. In the separate targeted TCR-seq dataset, TCR-beta clones were defined by the combination of V gene, J gene and CDR3 sequence. For the separate targeted TCR-seq dataset, clones with fewer than three counts were filtered out, after which only the 90% most strongly expressed clones in each sample were kept. The separate targeted TCR-seq dataset calculated Treg-Tconv overlap for each tissue as the number of shared clones divided by the total number of Treg clones, multiplied by 100. The public reads were run again by TCRdb, first through fastp at Q25 and then through MiXCR, and only productive beta chains were kept. Rows with one shared CDR3 protein collapse into an entry with the most common genes and DNA. TCRdb, not the authors, supplied the V and J calls. The sample profile shows some 3,100 distinct CDR3 sequences; more than 40% of them were found once. Around 3.6% of the sample rests with the top ten.

The chain joins TRBV29-1 to TRBJ2-1, with 7 bases in between that match TRBD2. What was sequenced was sorted memory Tregs from a lymph node. The cell subset or site label, read with the paper, signifies: CD45RA-negative sorted CD4+ T cells (memory Tconv or effector/memory Treg). The sequence was obtained from a female donor with luminal breast cancer. The CDR3 region has the sequence CSVRLASGRNEQFF. The sequence in DNA is TGCAGCGTCAGACTGGCTAGCGGACGGAATGAGCAGTTCTTC.